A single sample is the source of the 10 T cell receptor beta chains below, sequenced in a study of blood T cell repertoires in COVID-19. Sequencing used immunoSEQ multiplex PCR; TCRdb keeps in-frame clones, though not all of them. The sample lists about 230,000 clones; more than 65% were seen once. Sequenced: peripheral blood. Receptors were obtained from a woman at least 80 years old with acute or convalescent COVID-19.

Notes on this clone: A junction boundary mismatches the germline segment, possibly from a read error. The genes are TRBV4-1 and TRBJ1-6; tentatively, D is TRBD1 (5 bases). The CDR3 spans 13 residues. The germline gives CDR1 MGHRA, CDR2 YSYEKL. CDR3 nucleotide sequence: TGCGCCAGCAGCCAAGAGACAGTTTCAACCCTCCACTTT. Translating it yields CASSQETVSTLHF.

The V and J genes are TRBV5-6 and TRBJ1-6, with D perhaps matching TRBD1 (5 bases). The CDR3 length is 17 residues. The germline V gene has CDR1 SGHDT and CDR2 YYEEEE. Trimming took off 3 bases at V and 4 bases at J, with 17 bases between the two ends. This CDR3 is CASSSLGTDLYNSPLHF. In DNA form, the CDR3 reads TGTGCCAGCAGCTCGTTAGGGACTGACCTTTATAATTCACCCCTCCACTTT.

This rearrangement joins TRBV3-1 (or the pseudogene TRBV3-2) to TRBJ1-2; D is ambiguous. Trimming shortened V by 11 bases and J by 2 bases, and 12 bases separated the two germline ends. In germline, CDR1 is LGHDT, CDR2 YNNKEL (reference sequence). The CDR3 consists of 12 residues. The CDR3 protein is CAAAGGNYGYTF. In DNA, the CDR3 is TGTGCCGCCGCTGGCGGGAACTATGGCTACACCTTC.

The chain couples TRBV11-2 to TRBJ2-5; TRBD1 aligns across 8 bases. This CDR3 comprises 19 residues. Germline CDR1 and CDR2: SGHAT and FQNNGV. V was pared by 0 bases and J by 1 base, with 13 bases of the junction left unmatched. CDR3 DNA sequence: TGTGCCAGCAGCTTAGATTATGGGGCGTCAGGGGGCCGCCAAGAGACCCAGTACTTC. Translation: CASSLDYGASGGRQETQYF.

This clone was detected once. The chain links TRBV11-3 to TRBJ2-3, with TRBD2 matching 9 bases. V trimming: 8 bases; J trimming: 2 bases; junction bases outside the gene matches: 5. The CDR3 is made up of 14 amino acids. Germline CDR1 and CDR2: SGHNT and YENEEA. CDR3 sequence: CASRAGGTTDTQYF. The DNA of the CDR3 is TGTGCCAGCCGAGCGGGGGGAACCACAGATACGCAGTATTTT.

The CDR3 DNA sequence: TGTGCCAGCAATGCGGGAGGTGGGTACGAGCAGTACTTC. Translating it yields CASNAGGGYEQYF. The chain recombines TRBV2 with TRBJ2-7, with 8 bases fitting TRBD2. Germline-derived CDR1 and CDR2 are SNHLY and FYNNEI. This CDR3 is 13 amino acids long. J gave up 4 bases and V 7 bases, and 6 bases lay outside the gene matches.

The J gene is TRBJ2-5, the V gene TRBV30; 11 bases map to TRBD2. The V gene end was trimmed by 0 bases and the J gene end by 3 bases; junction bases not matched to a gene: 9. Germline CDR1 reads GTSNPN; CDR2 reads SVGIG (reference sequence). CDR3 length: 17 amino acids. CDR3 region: CAWSVLAGGTPKETQYF. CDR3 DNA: TGTGCCTGGAGTGTTTTAGCGGGAGGGACGCCCAAAGAGACCCAGTACTTC.

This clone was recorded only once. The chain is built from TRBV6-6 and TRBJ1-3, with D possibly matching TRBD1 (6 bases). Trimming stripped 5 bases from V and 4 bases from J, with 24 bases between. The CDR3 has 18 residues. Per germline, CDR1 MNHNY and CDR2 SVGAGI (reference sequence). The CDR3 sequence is CASSRWGTWDIPGNTIYF. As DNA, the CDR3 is TGTGCCAGCAGTCGTTGGGGTACGTGGGACATTCCAGGAAACACCATATATTTT.

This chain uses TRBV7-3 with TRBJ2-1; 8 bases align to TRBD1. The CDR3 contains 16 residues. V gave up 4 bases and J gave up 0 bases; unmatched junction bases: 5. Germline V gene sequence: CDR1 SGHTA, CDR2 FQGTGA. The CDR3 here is CASSSPDRASYNEQFF. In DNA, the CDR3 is TGTGCCAGCAGCTCACCGGACAGGGCCTCCTACAATGAGCAGTTCTTC.

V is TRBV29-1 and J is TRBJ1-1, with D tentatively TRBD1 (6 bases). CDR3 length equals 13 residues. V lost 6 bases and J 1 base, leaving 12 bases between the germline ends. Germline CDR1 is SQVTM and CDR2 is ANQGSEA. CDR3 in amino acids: CSVRQGGNTEAFF. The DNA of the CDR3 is TGCAGCGTCCGACAAGGGGGGAACACTGAAGCTTTCTTT.